This TCR beta chain was profiled in a study of molecular identifiers for immune sequencing clone quantification. V was clipped by 5 bases and J by 0 bases; unmatched bases: 10. The germline gives CDR1 MNHEY, CDR2 SMNVEV (reference sequence). This CDR3 contains 18 residues. This clonotype turned up a few times. MiXCR, applied by TCRdb to the PCR reads, yields one record per CDR3 protein. The table lists 88,000 or so distinct CDR3 sequences, roughly 21% of them singletons. Material for sequencing was naive CD8+ T cells from blood, with Jurkat cell RNA spiked in. Subset reported: FACS-sorted CD8+CD4-CCR7+CD45RA+ naive T cells. The V gene is TRBV27, the J gene TRBJ2-7; TRBD2 agrees at 13 bases. The receptor's source is a human donor in good health. Some libraries in this study had Jurkat cell RNA spiked in. The CDR3 protein is CASSPRTSGGFSSYEQYF. The CDR3 bases are TGTGCCAGCAGTCCGAGGACTAGCGGGGGCTTCAGCTCCTACGAGCAGTACTTC.